The clone carrying this TCR beta chain has more than one count but fewer than ten. This sample was taken from a study of blood T cell repertoires in COVID-19. Whole-study context: The study drew acute and convalescent COVID-19 samples from the United States, Italy and Spain.

Profiled with immunoSEQ multiplex PCR; TCRdb holds only in-frame clones, not every one. In the table there are 100,000 to 140,000 clones, about 91% of which are singletons. This CDR3 has 16 amino acids. V was pared by 1 base and J by 5 bases, with 6 bases of the junction left unmatched. Germline CDR1 reads LNHNV; CDR2 reads YYDKDF (reference sequence). The sample comprised peripheral blood. This TCR was recovered from a man aged 50 or older with active or convalescent COVID-19. The rearrangement uses TRBV15 and TRBJ2-5; TRBD2 agrees at 11 bases. This chain's CDR3 is CATSRVGTSGGETQYF. Written as DNA, the CDR3 is TGTGCCACCAGCAGAGTTGGGACTAGCGGAGGGGAGACCCAGTACTTC.